This section outlines one T cell receptor (beta chain) sequence together with its context. These data originate in a study of cytomegalovirus exposure and HLA in healthy donors. Overall study: Unique TCRs numbering some 77 million, obtained from HLA-typed donors, made up an early data release.

The study ran its PCR with 60 Vbeta and 13 Jbeta primers. Generated by immunoSEQ multiplex PCR, the TCRdb table keeps only in-frame clones and is missing some. Counted here are 95,000 to 100,000 clones, over 60% occurring once; the ten biggest clones make up 7.5% to 9.5%. This CDR3 is built from 12 residues. V lost 2 bases to trimming and J lost 5 bases, with 9 bases between them. Germline CDR1 reads SQVTM; CDR2 reads ANQGSEA. The V and J genes are TRBV29-1 and TRBJ1-2; D call uncertain. The TCR originated in a human donor in good health. The specimen sequenced was PBMCs. The CDR3 sequence is CSVELRRYGYTF. In DNA, the CDR3 is TGCAGCGTTGAACTGCGGAGGTATGGCTACACCTTC.